This TCR beta chain was identified during a study of cytomegalovirus exposure and HLA in healthy donors. Primers for the PCR totalled 60 Vbeta and 13 Jbeta. Using immunoSEQ multiplex PCR, the repertoire was profiled, and TCRdb retains in-frame clones only, with some absent. The sample lists 200,000 to 250,000 clones, approximately 80% occurring once. Specimen: PBMCs. This receptor was identified in a male donor in good health and CMV-seronegative.

CDR3 in amino acids: CASRGLAGGYEQYF. In nucleotides, the CDR3 is TGTGCCAGCCGGGGACTAGCGGGAGGCTACGAGCAGTACTTC. The gene calls are TRBV28 and TRBJ2-7; 15 nucleotides match TRBD2. This CDR3 contains 14 residues. V shed 8 bases, J shed 3 bases, and the junction held 2 bases outside the gene matches. Germline loops: CDR1 MDHEN, CDR2 SYDVKM.